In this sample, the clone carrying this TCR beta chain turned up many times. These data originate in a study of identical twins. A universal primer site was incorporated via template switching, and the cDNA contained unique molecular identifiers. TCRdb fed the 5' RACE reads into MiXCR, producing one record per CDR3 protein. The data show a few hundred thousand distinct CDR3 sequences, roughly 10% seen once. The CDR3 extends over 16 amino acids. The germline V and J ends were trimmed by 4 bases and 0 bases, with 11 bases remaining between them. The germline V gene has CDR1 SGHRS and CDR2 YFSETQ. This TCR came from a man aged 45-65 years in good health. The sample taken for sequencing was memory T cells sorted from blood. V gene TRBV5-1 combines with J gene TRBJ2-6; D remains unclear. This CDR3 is CASSPYVNSGANVLTF. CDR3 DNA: TGCGCCAGCAGCCCATATGTTAACTCTGGGGCCAACGTCCTGACTTTC. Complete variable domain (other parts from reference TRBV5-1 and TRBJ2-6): KAGVTQTPRYLIKTRGQQVTLSCSPISGHRSVSWYQQTPGQGLQFLFEYFSETQRNKGNFPGRFSGRQFSNSRSEMNVSTLELGDSALYLCASSPYVNSGANVLTFGAGSRLTVL.